This T cell receptor beta chain was recorded in a study of blood T cells in healthy people across ages. Using a J-beta primer mix together with a sample-barcoded 5' primer, a second PCR was run for roughly 7 to 12 cycles. TCRdb re-called the 5' RACE reads through MiXCR, storing one row per CDR3 protein. The sample yields under 2,000,000 distinct CDR3 sequences, around half seen once. Peripheral blood from each donor was collected in a volume of about 10 milliliters. Germline V CDR1 and CDR2: LGHNA, YNFKEQ. The V and J ends lost 5 bases and 10 bases respectively, with 12 bases between them. The CDR3 is 12 residues long.

The source material was blood. The chain joins TRBV4-2 to TRBJ2-1; tentatively, D is TRBD2 (5 bases). The source of this sequence is a woman in her 40s in good health. The CDR3 sequence: CASSTTEEEQFF. The CDR3 nucleotides read TGTGCCAGCAGCACAACGGAGGAGGAGCAGTTCTTC.